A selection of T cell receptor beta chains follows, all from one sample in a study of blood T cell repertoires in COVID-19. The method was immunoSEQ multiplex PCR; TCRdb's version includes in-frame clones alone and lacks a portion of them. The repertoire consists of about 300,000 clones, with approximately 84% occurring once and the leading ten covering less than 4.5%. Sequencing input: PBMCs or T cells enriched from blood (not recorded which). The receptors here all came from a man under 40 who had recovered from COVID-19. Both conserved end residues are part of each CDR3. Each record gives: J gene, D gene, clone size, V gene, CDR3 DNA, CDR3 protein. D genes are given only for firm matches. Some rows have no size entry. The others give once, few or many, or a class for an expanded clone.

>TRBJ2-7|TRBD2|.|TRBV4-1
TGCGCCAGCAGCCAAGGGACTAGCGGCACCTACGAGCAGTACTTC
CASSQGTSGTYEQYF
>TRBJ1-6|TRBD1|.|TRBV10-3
TGTGCCATCAGCCAGGGACAGGGGTATAATTCACCCCTCCACTTT
CAISQGQGYNSPLHF
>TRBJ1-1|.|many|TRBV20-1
TGCAGTGCTAGAGATCTCGAAGCTTTCTTT
CSARDLEAFF
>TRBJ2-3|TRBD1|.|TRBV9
TGTGCCAGCAGCTCTCTCGGGACAGGAACAGATACGCAGTATTTT
CASSSLGTGTDTQYF
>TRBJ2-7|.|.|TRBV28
TGTGCCAGCAGTCTACAGGGTAACTCCTACGAGCAGTACTTC
CASSLQGNSYEQYF
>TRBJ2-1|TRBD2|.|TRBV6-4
TGTGCCAGCAGTACTAGCGGGGGACACAATGAGCAGTTCTTC
CASSTSGGHNEQFF
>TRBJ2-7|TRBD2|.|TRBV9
TGTGCCAGCAGCGTAGGGCGGACTAGCGATTCCTACGAGCAGTACTTC
CASSVGRTSDSYEQYF
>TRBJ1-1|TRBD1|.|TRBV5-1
TGCGCCAGCAGCTTGGGACAGGGATTTGTTGAAGCTTTCTTT
CASSLGQGFVEAFF
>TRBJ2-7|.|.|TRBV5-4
TGTGCCAGCAGCTGGAGCTCCTACGAGCAGTACTTC
CASSWSSYEQYF
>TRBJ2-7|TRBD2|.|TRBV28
TGTGCCAGCAGTTTTGGGTCGGGGGGAACGTCCTACGAGCAGTACTTC
CASSFGSGGTSYEQYF
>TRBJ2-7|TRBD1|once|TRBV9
TGTGCCAGCAGCGGACAGGGGAACGAGCAGTACTTC
CASSGQGNEQYF
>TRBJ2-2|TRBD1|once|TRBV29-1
TGCAGCGCCGCCCGGGACAGATCCGGGGAGCTGTTTTTT
CSAARDRSGELFF
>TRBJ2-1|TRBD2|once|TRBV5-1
TGCGCCAGCAGCTGGGGGCGGGAGGATGAGCAGTTCTTC
CASSWGREDEQFF
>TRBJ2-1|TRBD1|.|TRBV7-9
TGTGCCAGCTCGCACGACAGGGGAACATACAATGAGCAGTTCTTC
CASSHDRGTYNEQFF
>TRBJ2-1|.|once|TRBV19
TGTGCCAGTAGTATGAGCCGGGAGCACCCGTTGGGGTTCTTC
CASSMSREHPLGFF
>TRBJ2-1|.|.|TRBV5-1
TGCGCCAGCAGCTTGAAACGGGGTGCCTCCTACAATGAGCAGTTCTTC
CASSLKRGASYNEQFF
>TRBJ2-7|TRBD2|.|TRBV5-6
TGTGCCAGCAGCCTCCGACTAGCGGGAGGCCACGAGCAGTACTTC
CASSLRLAGGHEQYF
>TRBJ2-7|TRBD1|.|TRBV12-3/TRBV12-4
TGTGCCAGCAGTCAGACAGGGTATGAGCAGTACTTC
CASSQTGYEQYF
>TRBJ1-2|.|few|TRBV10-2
TGCGCCAGCAGTGAATCTCGGGGAAACTATGGCTACACCTTC
CASSESRGNYGYTF
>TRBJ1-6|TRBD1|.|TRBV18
TGTGCCAGCTCAGGACAGGGAGGCGATTCACCCCTCCACTTT
CASSGQGGDSPLHF